This T cell receptor beta chain derives from a study of cytomegalovirus exposure and HLA in healthy donors. The ends were cut back, 4 bases at V and 0 bases at J, with 10 bases in the middle. The CDR3 is 15 residues long. Per germline, CDR1 SNHLY and CDR2 FYNNEI. TCRdb's copy holds only in-frame clones and misses some; the assay was immunoSEQ multiplex PCR. The sample yields 100,000 to 150,000 clones, roughly 95% seen once. The sequence derives from a man between 18 and 35 years old in good health and CMV-seronegative. This chain joins TRBV2 and TRBJ1-3; D unclear. Sequences were obtained from PBMCs. CDR3 region: CASSVQALSGNTIYF. The CDR3 DNA is TGTGCCAGCAGTGTTCAGGCCCTCTCTGGAAACACCATATATTTT.